The 24 T cell receptor beta chains presented below share a single source sample, sequenced in a study of metastatic and nonmetastatic thyroid tumors. TCRdb re-called the PCR reads through MiXCR. This sample has roughly 14,000 clones, with more than 25% found just once. No patient received treatment before thyroid surgery. Sequenced input: tumor tissue. These receptors were collected from a female donor with papillary thyroid cancer or a benign thyroid nodule (not recorded which). Some clones in this sample may be carry-over from other donors' samples.

The chain combines TRBV30 with TRBJ2-5, with D possibly TRBD2 on 6 matching bases. This CDR3 spans 14 amino acids. Trimming removed 5 bases at V and 5 bases at J, with 18 bases between. The germline gives CDR1 GTSNPN, CDR2 SVGIG (reference sequence). CDR3 bases: TGTGCCTGGGGTATAGGGACTTTCAGGGAGACCCAGTACTTC. It encodes CAWGIGTFRETQYF.

This clone was recorded a few times. The rearrangement links TRBV11-2 to TRBJ1-1; TRBD1 agrees at 9 bases. Unmatched junction bases numbered 9, after V lost 0 bases and J lost 1 base. Germline V CDR1 and CDR2: SGHAT, FQNNGV. The CDR3 consists of 18 residues. CDR3 nucleotide sequence: TGTGCCAGCAGCTTAGAGCCCGGGACAGGGTTGAAGAACACTGAAGCTTTCTTT. Encoded protein: CASSLEPGTGLKNTEAFF.

This clone was counted ten times or more. The chain is built from TRBV4-1 and TRBJ2-7; D remains ambiguous. The CDR3 is 19 amino acids. Trimming stripped 1 base from V and 5 bases from J, with 27 bases between. Germline V lookup: CDR1 MGHRA, CDR2 YSYEKL. The CDR3 is CASSQVAPLTIPFLDEQYF. In DNA, the CDR3 is TGCGCCAGCAGCCAAGTAGCCCCGCTAACGATACCTTTTTTGGACGAGCAGTACTTC.

This sequence joins TRBV9 and TRBJ2-5; 8 bases line up with TRBD1. V shed 3 bases and J 5 bases; nucleotides not matched to a gene: 9. Germline assignment: CDR1 SGDLS and CDR2 YYNGEE. The CDR3 length is 15 residues. The CDR3 nucleotides read TGTGCCAGCAGCGGACAGACAGGGGACGGGGAGACCCAGTACTTC. Translated, it gives CASSGQTGDGETQYF.

The gene calls are TRBV5-1 and TRBJ2-3, with no clear D. Germline V gives CDR1 SGHRS, CDR2 YFSETQ. The CDR3 runs 14 residues. V lost 2 bases and J 6 bases, leaving 13 bases between the germline ends. CDR3 amino acids: CASSFSRFEDTQYF. The CDR3 nucleotides are TGCGCCAGCAGCTTTAGCCGGTTCGAGGATACGCAGTATTTT.

This clone was detected ten times or more. This rearrangement joins TRBV20-1 to TRBJ1-1; maybe TRBD1 (6 bases). The CDR3 has 16 amino acids. V gave up 0 bases and J gave up 0 bases, with 14 bases separating them. Per germline, CDR1 DFQATT and CDR2 SNEGSKA (reference sequence). CDR3 protein: CSARDLKRQVNTEAFF. The CDR3 nucleotides read TGCAGTGCTAGAGACCTCAAGAGACAGGTGAACACTGAAGCTTTCTTT.

The V gene is TRBV5-5, the J gene TRBJ2-1, with 12 positions matching TRBD2. The CDR3 is made up of 15 amino acids. V lost 5 bases and J lost 3; bases outside the gene matches: 3. Germline loops: CDR1 SGHKS, CDR2 YYEKEE (reference sequence). This chain's CDR3 is CASRELAGGYNEQFF. The CDR3 DNA sequence: TGTGCCAGCAGGGAACTAGCGGGGGGCTACAATGAGCAGTTCTTC. Filled out from reference TRBV5-5 and TRBJ2-1, the complete variable domain reads DAGVTQSPTHLIKTRGQQVTLRCSPISGHKSVSWYQQVLGQGPQFIFQYYEKEERGRGNFPDRFSARQFPNYSSELNVNALLLGDSALYLCASRELAGGYNEQFFGPGTRLTVL.

The CDR3 bases are TGTGCCAGCAGCCCCGGAGGCCCCAGTAGGTACACCTTC. Translation gives CASSPGGPSRYTF. The chain carries TRBV3-1 and TRBJ1-2; D is ambiguous. CDR3 length equals 13 residues. Per germline, CDR1 LGHDT and CDR2 YNNKEL (reference sequence). The V end lost 4 bases, the J end lost 11 bases, and 17 bases lay between the germline ends.

This chain uses TRBV27 with TRBJ1-1; tentative D call: TRBD1 (6 bases). Trimming removed 4 bases from V and 5 bases from J, with 14 bases in between. This CDR3 is 14 amino acids long. Germline CDR1 MNHEY, CDR2 SMNVEV (reference sequence). CDR3 in DNA: TGTGCCAGCAGTTCATGGACAGCGAGAACTGAAGCTTTCTTT. Protein: CASSSWTARTEAFF.

This clone was picked up many times. The V call is TRBV15, the J call TRBJ2-7; possibly TRBD1 for D (5 bases). This CDR3 region has 13 residues. Trimming removed 4 bases at V and 3 bases at J, with 10 bases between. Germline V gene data show CDR1 as LNHNV and CDR2 as YYDKDF (reference sequence). The CDR3 bases are TGTGCCACCAGCACAGGACAAGACTACGAGCAGTACTTC. It encodes CATSTGQDYEQYF. Using reference TRBV15 and TRBJ2-7 for the parts outside the CDR3, the full variable domain is DAMVIQNPRYQVTQFGKPVTLSCSQTLNHNVMYWYQQKSSQAPKLLFHYYDKDFNNEADTPDNFQSRRPNTSFCFLDIRSPGLGDTAMYLCATSTGQDYEQYFGPGTRLTVT.

This clone has at least ten counts. This sequence joins TRBV5-1 and TRBJ2-5; 9 bases are a match to TRBD2. CDR1 is SGHRS and CDR2 is YFSETQ in the germline V gene. The CDR3 length is 17 residues. The J segment lost 5 bases and the V segment lost 4 bases, leaving 15 bases of the junction unmatched. CDR3 residues: CASSPHGTSPGWETQYF. Here the CDR3 DNA reads TGCGCCAGCAGCCCCCACGGGACTAGCCCCGGATGGGAGACCCAGTACTTC.

Many counts were recorded for this clone. The chain links TRBV5-4 to TRBJ2-7; D is unclear. V was clipped by 1 base and J by 3 bases, with 8 bases between them. The CDR3 covers 13 residues. Germline lookup yields CDR1 SGHNT and CDR2 YYREEE (reference sequence). The CDR3 DNA reads TGTGCCAGCAGCTTGTCCGAAGACTACGAGCAGTACTTC. It yields the protein CASSLSEDYEQYF. The full variable domain, with the rest looked up from reference TRBV5-4 and TRBJ2-7, is ETGVTQSPTHLIKTRGQQVTLRCSSQSGHNTVSWYQQALGQGPQFIFQYYREEENGRGNFPPRFSGLQFPNYSSELNVNALELDDSALYLCASSLSEDYEQYFGPGTRLTVT.

The J gene is TRBJ2-7, the V gene TRBV4-1; either TRBD1 or TRBD2 may fit D (5 bases each). This CDR3 has 14 amino acids. Germline V CDR1 and CDR2: MGHRA, YSYEKL. The V end was cut by 1 base, the J end by 5 bases, with 12 bases between. The CDR3 sequence is CASSQGGGTDEQYF. The DNA for the CDR3 is TGCGCCAGCAGCCAAGGTGGGGGAACCGACGAGCAGTACTTC.

The chain has TRBV20-1 and TRBJ2-5, with D unresolved. V was pared by 3 bases and J by 3 bases, with 11 bases between. Germline V CDR1 and CDR2: DFQATT, SNEGSKA (reference sequence). The CDR3 loop spans 13 amino acids. The CDR3 nucleotides are TGCAGTGCTAGTTTTCGTAGTGAAGAGACCCAGTACTTC. Protein sequence: CSASFRSEETQYF.

In this sample, this clone turned up once. The genes are TRBV5-4 and TRBJ1-1; no clear D gene. Per germline, CDR1 SGHNT and CDR2 YYREEE (reference sequence). CDR3 length: 14 amino acids. Deletions cut 2 bases from V and 5 bases from J, with 13 bases between. Written as DNA, the CDR3 is TGTGCCAGCAGCTTCTTTTTAGAGCGGACTGAAGCTTTCTTT. This sequence encodes CASSFFLERTEAFF. Variable domain in full (rest from reference TRBV5-4 and TRBJ1-1): ETGVTQSPTHLIKTRGQQVTLRCSSQSGHNTVSWYQQALGQGPQFIFQYYREEENGRGNFPPRFSGLQFPNYSSELNVNALELDDSALYLCASSFFLERTEAFFGQGTRLTVV.

In its sample, this clone was seen many times. V and J are TRBV10-3 and TRBJ2-2; possibly TRBD1 for D (5 bases). Trimming pared 3 bases from V and 3 bases from J, leaving 5 bases between. Germline V gives CDR1 ENHRY, CDR2 SYGVKD. CDR3 length: 13 amino acids. The CDR3 protein is CAISDRDTGELFF. The CDR3 nucleotides are TGTGCCATCAGTGACAGGGACACCGGGGAGCTGTTTTTT.

The table lists this clone with a few counts. CDR3 in DNA: TGCAGTGCTTATCTGACAGGCGACAATTCACCCCTCCACTTT. Its protein is CSAYLTGDNSPLHF. This chain links TRBV20-1 with TRBJ1-6; TRBD1 might be the D (6 bases). Germline V CDR1 and CDR2: DFQATT, SNEGSKA (reference sequence). The CDR3 runs 14 residues. The V gene lost 5 bases and the J gene lost 7 bases, with 15 bases spanning the gap.

This clone ranks as medium-sized. The CDR3 DNA is TGTGCCAGTAACGGGCTAGAGAGTGACACAGATACGCAGTATTTT. Protein sequence: CASNGLESDTDTQYF. The gene calls are TRBV19 and TRBJ2-3, with unresolved D. The germline V gene encodes CDR1 LNHDA and CDR2 SQIVND (reference sequence). The CDR3 totals 15 residues. The V end lost 7 bases, the J end lost 2 bases, and 16 bases lay between the germline ends.

This clone was counted many times. The chain has TRBV28 and TRBJ2-7; no firm D call. Germline V gene lookup returns CDR1 MDHEN and CDR2 SYDVKM. The CDR3 spans 11 residues. V lost 4 bases and J lost 3, with 4 bases in between. CDR3 in DNA: TGTGCCAGCAGTTCCTACTACGAGCAGTACTTC. Translation: CASSSYYEQYF. The full variable domain, completed using reference TRBV28 and TRBJ2-7, is DVKVTQSSRYLVKRTGEKVFLECVQDMDHENMFWYRQDPGLGLRLIYFSYDVKMKEKGDIPEGYSVSREKKERFSLILESASTNQTSMYLCASSSYYEQYFGPGTRLTVT.

The J gene is TRBJ1-1, the V gene TRBV3-1; no firm D call. Germline lookup yields CDR1 LGHDT and CDR2 YNNKEL (reference sequence). The CDR3 loop spans 14 amino acids. Between the trimmed V and J ends, which lost 4 bases and 5 bases, there was a span of 14 bases. In nucleotides, the CDR3 is TGTGCCAGCAGCCCTCAGCGGGTGGGGACTGAAGCTTTCTTT. It codes for CASSPQRVGTEAFF.

The gene calls are TRBV5-4 and TRBJ2-3; 10 bases match TRBD2. CDR3 length: 16 residues. Per germline, CDR1 SGHNT and CDR2 YYREEE (reference sequence). The V and J ends lost 0 bases and 8 bases, in that order; junction bases with no gene match: 9. This CDR3 reads CASSLVLAGPVGTQYF. The DNA of the CDR3 is TGTGCCAGCAGCTTGGTACTAGCGGGACCGGTCGGTACGCAGTATTTT.

This clone was detected ten times or more. A much larger clone is a single base away; this may be a read error. This chain joins TRBV19 and TRBJ2-7; perhaps TRBD1 as D (6 bases). CDR3 size: 13 residues. Germline CDR1 reads LNHDA; CDR2 reads SQIVND (reference sequence). The CDR3 DNA follows: TGTGCCAGTAGTACTCAGGGGACCTACGGGCAGTACTTC. Protein: CASSTQGTYGQYF.

This clone is medium-sized. The chain joins TRBV5-1 to TRBJ2-7; 8 bases agree with TRBD1. This CDR3 is built from 15 residues. Trimming cost V 3 bases and J 3 bases; bases outside gene matches: 8. Germline-derived CDR1 and CDR2 are SGHRS and YFSETQ. The CDR3 DNA follows: TGCGCCAGCAGCTCACGCGGGACAGGTGACTACGAGCAGTACTTC. Its translation is CASSSRGTGDYEQYF.

The V and J genes are TRBV6-5 and TRBJ1-2; tentatively, D is TRBD1 (6 bases). Germline CDR1 is MNHEY and CDR2 is SVGAGI. V shed 2 bases and J shed 0 bases, with 19 bases lying between them. The length of the CDR3 is 18 residues. In DNA, the CDR3 is TGTGCCAGCAGTTACATAGGACAGCAAGGGGCCACTAACTATGGCTACACCTTC. Its protein is CASSYIGQQGATNYGYTF.